The following is a T cell receptor (beta chain) sequence with its context. This entry is derived from a study of blood T cell repertoires in COVID-19. For the study at large: The United States, Italy and Spain provided the acute and convalescent COVID-19 samples. T cells, B-cell-depleted T cells, or PBMCs provided the cDNA or gDNA that served as material.

Germline trimming cut 3 bases from V and 0 bases from J; bases unmatched to any gene: 13. The length of the CDR3 is 18 residues. Germline V gene sequence: CDR1 GTSNPN, CDR2 SVGIG (reference sequence). Original handling: The authors estimated nucleated cell counts from reference gene primer amplification. Measured with immunoSEQ multiplex PCR; TCRdb has only the in-frame clones, and not every one. D and trimming come from the DNA, and the V and J calls and clone size come from that table. The sample lists approximately 140,000 clones; approximately 87% were seen once. This clonotype was obtained from a man in his 70s with active COVID-19. V gene TRBV30 combines with J gene TRBJ2-1; 8 bases match TRBD1. The sample consisted of peripheral blood. The CDR3 DNA reads TGTGCCTGGAGCCAGGGGGCGGGCGGCTGGAGCTCCTACAATGAGCAGTTCTTC. Protein sequence: CAWSQGAGGWSSYNEQFF.